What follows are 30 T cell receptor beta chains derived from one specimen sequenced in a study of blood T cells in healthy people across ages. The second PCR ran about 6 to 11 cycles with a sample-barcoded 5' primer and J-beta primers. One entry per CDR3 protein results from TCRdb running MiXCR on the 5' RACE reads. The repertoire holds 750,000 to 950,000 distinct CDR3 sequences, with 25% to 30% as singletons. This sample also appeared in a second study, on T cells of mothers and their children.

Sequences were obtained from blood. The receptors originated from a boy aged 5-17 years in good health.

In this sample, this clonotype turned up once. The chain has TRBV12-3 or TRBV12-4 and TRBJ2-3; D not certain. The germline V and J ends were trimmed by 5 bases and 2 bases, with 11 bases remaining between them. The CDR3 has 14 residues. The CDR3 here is CASSRSPFTDTQYF. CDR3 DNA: TGTGCCAGCAGTCGCAGCCCGTTCACAGATACGCAGTATTTT.

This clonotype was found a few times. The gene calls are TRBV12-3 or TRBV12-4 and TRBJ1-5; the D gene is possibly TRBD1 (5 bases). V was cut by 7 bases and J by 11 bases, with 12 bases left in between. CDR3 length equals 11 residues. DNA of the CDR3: TGTGCCAGCACTGGTGGGGCGGCCCAGCATTTT. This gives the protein CASTGGAAQHF.

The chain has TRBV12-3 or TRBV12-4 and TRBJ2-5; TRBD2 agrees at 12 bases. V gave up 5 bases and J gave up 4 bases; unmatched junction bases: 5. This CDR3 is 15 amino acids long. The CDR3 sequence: CASSQTSGGTETQYF. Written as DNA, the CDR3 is TGTGCCAGCAGTCAGACTAGCGGGGGAACAGAGACCCAGTACTTC.

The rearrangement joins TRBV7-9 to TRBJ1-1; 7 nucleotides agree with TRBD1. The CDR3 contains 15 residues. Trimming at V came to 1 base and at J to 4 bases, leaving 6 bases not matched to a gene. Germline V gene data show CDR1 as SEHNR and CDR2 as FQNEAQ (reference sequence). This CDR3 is CASSLDPRGTTEAFF. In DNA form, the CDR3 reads TGTGCCAGCAGCTTAGATCCCAGGGGGACCACTGAAGCTTTCTTT.

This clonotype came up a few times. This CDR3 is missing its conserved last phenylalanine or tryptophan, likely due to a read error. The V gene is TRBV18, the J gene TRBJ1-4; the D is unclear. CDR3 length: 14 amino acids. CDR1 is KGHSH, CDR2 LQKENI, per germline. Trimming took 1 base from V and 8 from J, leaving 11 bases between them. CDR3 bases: TGTGCCAGCTCACCACGCGGCAGGACGGAAAAACTGTTTTCT. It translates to CASSPRGRTEKLFS.

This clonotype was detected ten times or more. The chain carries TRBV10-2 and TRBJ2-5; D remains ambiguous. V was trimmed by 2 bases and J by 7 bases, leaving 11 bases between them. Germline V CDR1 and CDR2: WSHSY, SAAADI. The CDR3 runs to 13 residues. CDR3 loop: CASSEPPGSTQYF. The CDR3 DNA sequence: TGCGCCAGCAGTGAGCCCCCGGGTTCGACCCAGTACTTC.

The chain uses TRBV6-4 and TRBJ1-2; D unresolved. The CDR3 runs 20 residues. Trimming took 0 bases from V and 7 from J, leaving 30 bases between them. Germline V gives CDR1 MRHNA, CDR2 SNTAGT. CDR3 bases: TGTGCCAGCAGTGACTCCCAAGGGTGGCCCAGGAATGGTTCAAGTCGTGGCTACACCTTC. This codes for CASSDSQGWPRNGSSRGYTF.

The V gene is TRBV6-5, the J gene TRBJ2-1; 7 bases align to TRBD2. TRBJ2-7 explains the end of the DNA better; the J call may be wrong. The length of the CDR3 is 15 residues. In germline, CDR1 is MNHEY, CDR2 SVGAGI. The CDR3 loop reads CASSRPSGASYEQYF. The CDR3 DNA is TGTGCCAGCAGTCGACCTAGCGGAGCATCCTACGAGCAGTACTTC.

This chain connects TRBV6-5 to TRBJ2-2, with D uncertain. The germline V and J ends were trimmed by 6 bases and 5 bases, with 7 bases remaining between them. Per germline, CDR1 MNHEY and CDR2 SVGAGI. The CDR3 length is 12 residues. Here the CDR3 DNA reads TGTGCCAGCAGCACGATTACCGGGGAGCTGTTTTTT. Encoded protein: CASSTITGELFF.

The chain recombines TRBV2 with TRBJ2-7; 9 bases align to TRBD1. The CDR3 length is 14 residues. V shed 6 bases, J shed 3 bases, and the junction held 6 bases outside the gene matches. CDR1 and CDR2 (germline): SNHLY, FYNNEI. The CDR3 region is CASSRGQGNYEQYF. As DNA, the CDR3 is TGTGCCAGCAGCCGGGGACAGGGTAACTACGAGCAGTACTTC.

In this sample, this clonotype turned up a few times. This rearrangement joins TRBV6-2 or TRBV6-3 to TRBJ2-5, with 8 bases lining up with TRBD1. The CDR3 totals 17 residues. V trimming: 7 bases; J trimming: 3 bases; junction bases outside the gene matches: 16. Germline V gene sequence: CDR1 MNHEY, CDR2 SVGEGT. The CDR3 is CASNTPRDRLIEETQYF. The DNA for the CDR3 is TGTGCCAGCAACACACCCCGGGACAGGTTAATAGAAGAGACCCAGTACTTC.

As DNA, the CDR3 is TGTGCCACTCAGCCTGGGACTAGCGGGGATAAAGAGACCCAGTACTTC. It yields the protein CATQPGTSGDKETQYF. The gene calls are TRBV10-3 and TRBJ2-5; 13 bases fit TRBD2. J gave up 3 bases and V 10 bases, and 11 bases lay outside the gene matches. The germline V gene has CDR1 ENHRY and CDR2 SYGVKD. The CDR3 spans 16 residues.

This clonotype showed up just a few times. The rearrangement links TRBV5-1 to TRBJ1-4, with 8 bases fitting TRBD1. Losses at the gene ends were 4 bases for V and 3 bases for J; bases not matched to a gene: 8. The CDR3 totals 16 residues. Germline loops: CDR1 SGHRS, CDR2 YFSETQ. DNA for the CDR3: TGCGCCAGCAGCGACGACAGGGGTCGTGCTAATGAAAAACTGTTTTTT. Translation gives CASSDDRGRANEKLFF.

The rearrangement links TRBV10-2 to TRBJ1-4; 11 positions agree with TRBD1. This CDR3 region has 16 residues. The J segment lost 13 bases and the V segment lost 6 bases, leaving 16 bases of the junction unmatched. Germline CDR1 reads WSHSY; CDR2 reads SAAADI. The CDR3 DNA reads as TGCGCCAGCAGAGACCTCGGGACAGGGGGTTCCCAAGGACTGTTTTTT. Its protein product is CASRDLGTGGSQGLFF.

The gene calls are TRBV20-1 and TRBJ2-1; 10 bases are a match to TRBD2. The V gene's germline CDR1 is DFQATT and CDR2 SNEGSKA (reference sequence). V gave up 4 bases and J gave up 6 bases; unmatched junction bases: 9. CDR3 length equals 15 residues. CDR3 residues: CSAIRTSGPVNEQFF. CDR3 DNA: TGCAGTGCTATCCGGACTAGCGGCCCTGTCAATGAGCAGTTCTTC.

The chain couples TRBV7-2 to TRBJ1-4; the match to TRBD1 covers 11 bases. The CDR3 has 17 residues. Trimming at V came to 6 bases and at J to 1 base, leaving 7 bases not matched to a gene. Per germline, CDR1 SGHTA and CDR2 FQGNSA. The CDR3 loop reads CASRGGQGARTNEKLFF. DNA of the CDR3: TGTGCCAGCAGGGGCGGACAGGGGGCGCGAACTAATGAAAAACTGTTTTTT. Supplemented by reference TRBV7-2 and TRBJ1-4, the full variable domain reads GAGVSQSPSNKVTEKGKDVELRCDPISGHTALYWYRQSLGQGLEFLIYFQGNSAPDKSGLPSDRFSAERTGGSVSTLTIQRTQQEDSAVYLCASRGGQGARTNEKLFFGSGTQLSVL.

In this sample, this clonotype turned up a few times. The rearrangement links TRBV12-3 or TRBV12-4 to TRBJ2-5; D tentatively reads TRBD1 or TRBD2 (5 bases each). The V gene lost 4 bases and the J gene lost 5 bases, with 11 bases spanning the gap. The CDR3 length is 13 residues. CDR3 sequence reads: CASSWGMGETQYF. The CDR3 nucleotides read TGTGCCAGCAGTTGGGGGATGGGGGAGACCCAGTACTTC.

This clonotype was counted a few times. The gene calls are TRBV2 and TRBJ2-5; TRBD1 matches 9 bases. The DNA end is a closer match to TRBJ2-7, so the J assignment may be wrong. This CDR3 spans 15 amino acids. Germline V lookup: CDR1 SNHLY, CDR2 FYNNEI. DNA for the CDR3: TGTGCCAGCATCGGACGGGACAGGGACCCCTACGAGCAGTACTTC. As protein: CASIGRDRDPYEQYF.

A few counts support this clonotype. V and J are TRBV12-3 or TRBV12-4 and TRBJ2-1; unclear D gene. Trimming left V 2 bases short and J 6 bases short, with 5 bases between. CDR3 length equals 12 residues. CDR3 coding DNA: TGTGCCAGCAGTTTAAGGTCCAATGAGCAGTTCTTC. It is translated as CASSLRSNEQFF.

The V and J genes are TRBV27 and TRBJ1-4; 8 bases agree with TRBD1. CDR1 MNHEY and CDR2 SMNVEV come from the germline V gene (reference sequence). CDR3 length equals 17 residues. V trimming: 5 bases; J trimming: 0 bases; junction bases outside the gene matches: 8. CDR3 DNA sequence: TGTGCCAGCAGTACCGGGACAGGAGGACCAACTAATGAAAAACTGTTTTTT. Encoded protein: CASSTGTGGPTNEKLFF.

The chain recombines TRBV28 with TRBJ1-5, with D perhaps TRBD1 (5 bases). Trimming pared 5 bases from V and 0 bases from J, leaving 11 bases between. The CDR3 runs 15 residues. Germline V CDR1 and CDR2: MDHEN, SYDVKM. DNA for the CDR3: TGTGCCAGCAGTGACTGGGGCAATAGCAATCAGCCCCAGCATTTT. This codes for CASSDWGNSNQPQHF. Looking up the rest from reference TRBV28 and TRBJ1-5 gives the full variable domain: DVKVTQSSRYLVKRTGEKVFLECVQDMDHENMFWYRQDPGLGLRLIYFSYDVKMKEKGDIPEGYSVSREKKERFSLILESASTNQTSMYLCASSDWGNSNQPQHFGDGTRLSIL.

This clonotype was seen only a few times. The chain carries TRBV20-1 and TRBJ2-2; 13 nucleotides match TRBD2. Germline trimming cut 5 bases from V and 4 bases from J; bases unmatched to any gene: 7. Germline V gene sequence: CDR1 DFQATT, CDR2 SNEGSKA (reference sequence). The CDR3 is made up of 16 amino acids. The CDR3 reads CSASGTSGAFTGELFF. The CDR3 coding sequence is TGCAGTGCTTCCGGGACTAGCGGGGCCTTCACCGGGGAGCTGTTTTTT.

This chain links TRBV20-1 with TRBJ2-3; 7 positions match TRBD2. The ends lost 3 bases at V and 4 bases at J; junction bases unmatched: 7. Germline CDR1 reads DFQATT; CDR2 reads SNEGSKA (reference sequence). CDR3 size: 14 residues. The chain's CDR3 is CSASPYAGADTQYF. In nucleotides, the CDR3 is TGCAGTGCTAGTCCCTATGCGGGAGCAGATACGCAGTATTTT.

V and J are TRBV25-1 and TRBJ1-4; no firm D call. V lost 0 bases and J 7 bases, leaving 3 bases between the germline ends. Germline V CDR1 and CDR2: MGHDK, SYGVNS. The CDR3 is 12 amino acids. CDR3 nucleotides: TGTGCCAGCAGTGAATACGGTGAAAAACTGTTTTTT. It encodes CASSEYGEKLFF.

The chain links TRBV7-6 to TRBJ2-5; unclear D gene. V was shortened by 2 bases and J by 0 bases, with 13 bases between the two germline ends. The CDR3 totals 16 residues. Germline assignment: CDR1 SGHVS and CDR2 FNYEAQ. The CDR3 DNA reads TGTGCCAGCAGCTTAAAGGGCTACAGCTACCAAGAGACCCAGTACTTC. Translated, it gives CASSLKGYSYQETQYF.

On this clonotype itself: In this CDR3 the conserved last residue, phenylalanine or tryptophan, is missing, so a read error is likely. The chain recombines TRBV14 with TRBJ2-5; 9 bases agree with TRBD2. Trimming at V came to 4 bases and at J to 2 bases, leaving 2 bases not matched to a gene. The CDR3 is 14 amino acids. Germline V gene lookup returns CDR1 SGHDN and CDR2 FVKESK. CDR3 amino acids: CASSLTSGQETQYS. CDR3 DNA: TGTGCCAGCAGCCTCACTAGCGGGCAAGAGACCCAGTACTCC.

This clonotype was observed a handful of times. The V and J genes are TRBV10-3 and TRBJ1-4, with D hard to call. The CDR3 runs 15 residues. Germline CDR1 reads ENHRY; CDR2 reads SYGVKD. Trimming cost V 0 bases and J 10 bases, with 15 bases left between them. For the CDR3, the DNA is TGTGCCATCAGTGAGTCGCCCACCGGCAAGGGAAAACTGTTTTTT. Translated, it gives CAISESPTGKGKLFF.

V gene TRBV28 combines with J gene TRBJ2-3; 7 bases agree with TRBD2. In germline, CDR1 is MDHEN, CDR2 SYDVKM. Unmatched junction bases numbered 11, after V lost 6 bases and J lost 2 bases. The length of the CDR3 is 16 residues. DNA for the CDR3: TGTGCCAGCAGCCCGAGCGGGGTGGGGTACACAGATACGCAGTATTTT. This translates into CASSPSGVGYTDTQYF.

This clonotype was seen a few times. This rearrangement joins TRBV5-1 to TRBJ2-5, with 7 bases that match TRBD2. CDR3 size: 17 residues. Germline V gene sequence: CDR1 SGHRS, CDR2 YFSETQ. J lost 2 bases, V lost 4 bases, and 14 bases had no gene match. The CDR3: CASSPSVGGGGQETQYF. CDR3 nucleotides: TGCGCCAGCAGCCCGTCCGTAGGTGGGGGGGGACAAGAGACCCAGTACTTC.

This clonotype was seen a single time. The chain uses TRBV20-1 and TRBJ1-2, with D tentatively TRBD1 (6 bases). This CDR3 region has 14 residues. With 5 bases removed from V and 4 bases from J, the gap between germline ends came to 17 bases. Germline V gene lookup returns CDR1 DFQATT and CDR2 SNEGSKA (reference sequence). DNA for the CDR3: TGCAGTGCTCTCCGTAGGGGGGAAATCTATGGCTACACCTTC. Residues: CSALRRGEIYGYTF.